This TCR beta chain is drawn from a study of blood T cell repertoires in COVID-19. As for the study in general: Italy, Spain and the United States were the sources of the convalescent and acute COVID-19 samples. T cells, B-cell-depleted T cells, or PBMCs supplied cDNA or gDNA.

CDR1 and CDR2 (germline): SNHLY, FYNNEI. The V end was cut by 8 bases, the J end by 0 bases, with 11 bases between. This CDR3 comprises 15 residues. Original methodology: Quantification of nucleated cells was approximated via reference gene primer amplification. Data came from immunoSEQ multiplex PCR; TCRdb stores just in-frame clones and leaves some out. The DNA gave D and trimming, while V, J and clone size come from that table. The sample shows under 130,000 clones, more than 70% of them seen only once. The sequenced sample consisted of peripheral blood. The TCR originated in a woman of 80 years or more in a cohort sampled during active COVID-19. V usage is TRBV2 and J usage is TRBJ2-6, with TRBD2 as a possible D gene (5 bases). The CDR3 region is CASWGGSSGANVLTF. Here the CDR3 DNA reads TGTGCCAGCTGGGGTGGGAGCTCTGGGGCCAACGTCCTGACTTTC.